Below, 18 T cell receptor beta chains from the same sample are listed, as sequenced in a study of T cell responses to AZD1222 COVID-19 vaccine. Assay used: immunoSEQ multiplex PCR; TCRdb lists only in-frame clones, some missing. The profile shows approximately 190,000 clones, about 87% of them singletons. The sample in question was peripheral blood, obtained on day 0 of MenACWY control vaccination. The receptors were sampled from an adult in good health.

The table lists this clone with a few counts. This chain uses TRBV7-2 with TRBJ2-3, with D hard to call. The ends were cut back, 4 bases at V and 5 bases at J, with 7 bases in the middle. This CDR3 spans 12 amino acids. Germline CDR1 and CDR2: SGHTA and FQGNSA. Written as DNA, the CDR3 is TGTGCCAGCAGCTATGATCGAGATACGCAGTATTTT. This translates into CASSYDRDTQYF.

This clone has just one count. The CDR3 protein is CASSRTGYTEAFF. CDR3 nucleotide sequence: TGTGCCAGCAGTAGGACAGGGTACACTGAAGCTTTCTTT. The rearrangement joins TRBV6-5 to TRBJ1-1, with TRBD1 matching 8 bases. The CDR3 length is 13 residues. The germline V gene encodes CDR1 MNHEY and CDR2 SVGAGI. The V gene end was trimmed by 5 bases and the J gene end by 3 bases; junction bases not matched to a gene: 2.

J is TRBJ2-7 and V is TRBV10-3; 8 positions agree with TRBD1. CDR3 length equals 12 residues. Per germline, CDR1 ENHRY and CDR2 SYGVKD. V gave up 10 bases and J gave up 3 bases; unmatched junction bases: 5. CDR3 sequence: CATGQGDYEQYF. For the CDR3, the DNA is TGTGCCACTGGACAGGGCGACTACGAGCAGTACTTC.

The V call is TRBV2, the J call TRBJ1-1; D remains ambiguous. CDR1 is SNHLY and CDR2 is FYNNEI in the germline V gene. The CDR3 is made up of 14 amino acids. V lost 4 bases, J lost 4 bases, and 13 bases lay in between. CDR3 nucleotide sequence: TGTGCCAGCAGTGCGGGAATACAACCCACTGAAGCTTTCTTT. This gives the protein CASSAGIQPTEAFF. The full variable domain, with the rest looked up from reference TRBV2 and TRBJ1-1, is EPEVTQTPSHQVTQMGQEVILRCVPISNHLYFYWYRQILGQKVEFLVSFYNNEISEKSEIFDDQFSVERPDGSNFTLKIRSTKLEDSAMYFCASSAGIQPTEAFFGQGTRLTVV.

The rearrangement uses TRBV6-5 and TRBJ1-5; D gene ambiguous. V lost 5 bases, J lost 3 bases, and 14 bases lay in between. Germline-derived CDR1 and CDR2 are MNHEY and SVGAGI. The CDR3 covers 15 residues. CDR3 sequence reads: CASSPTFTSNQPQHF. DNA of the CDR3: TGTGCCAGCAGTCCAACGTTTACCTCCAATCAGCCCCAGCATTTT.

The DNA for the CDR3 is TGTGCCAGCAGCGAAGGACAGGGGTCAGAGACCCAGTACTTC. It is translated as CASSEGQGSETQYF. The rearrangement links TRBV14 to TRBJ2-5; 9 bases are shared with TRBD1. The CDR3 length is 14 residues. CDR1 and CDR2 from the germline V gene are SGHDN and FVKESK. With 5 bases clipped from V and 4 bases from J, the junction kept 5 bases outside the gene matches.

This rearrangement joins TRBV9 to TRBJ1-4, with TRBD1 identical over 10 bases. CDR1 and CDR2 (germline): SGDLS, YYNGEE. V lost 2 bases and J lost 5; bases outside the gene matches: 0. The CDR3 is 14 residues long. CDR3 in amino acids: CASSVDRGNEKLFF. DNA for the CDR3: TGTGCCAGCAGCGTGGACAGGGGGAATGAAAAACTGTTTTTT.

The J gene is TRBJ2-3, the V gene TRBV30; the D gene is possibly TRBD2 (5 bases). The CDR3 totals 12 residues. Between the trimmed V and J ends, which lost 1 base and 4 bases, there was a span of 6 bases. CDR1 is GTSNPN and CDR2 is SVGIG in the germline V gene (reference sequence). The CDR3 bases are TGTGCCTGGAGTGCTAGCTCAGATACGCAGTATTTT. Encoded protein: CAWSASSDTQYF.

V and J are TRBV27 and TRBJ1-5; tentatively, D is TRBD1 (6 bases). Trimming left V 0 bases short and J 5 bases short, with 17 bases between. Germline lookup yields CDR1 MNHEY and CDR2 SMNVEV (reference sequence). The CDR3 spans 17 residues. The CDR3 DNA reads TGTGCCAGCAGTTTATCGGTAAGAGGGGGGGCGGATCAGCCCCAGCATTTT. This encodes CASSLSVRGGADQPQHF.

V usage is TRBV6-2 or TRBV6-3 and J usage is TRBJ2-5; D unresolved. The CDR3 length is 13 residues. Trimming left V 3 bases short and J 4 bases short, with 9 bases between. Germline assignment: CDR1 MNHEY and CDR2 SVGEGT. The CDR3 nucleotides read TGTGCCAGCAGTTATCTAGTAAGAGAGACCCAGTACTTC. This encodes CASSYLVRETQYF.

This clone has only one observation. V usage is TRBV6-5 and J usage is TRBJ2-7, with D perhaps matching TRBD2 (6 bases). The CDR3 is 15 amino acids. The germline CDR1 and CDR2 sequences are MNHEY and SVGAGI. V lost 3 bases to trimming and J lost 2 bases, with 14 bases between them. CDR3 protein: CASSYTTGGTYEQYF. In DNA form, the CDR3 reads TGTGCCAGCAGTTATACCACCGGGGGTACCTACGAGCAGTACTTC.

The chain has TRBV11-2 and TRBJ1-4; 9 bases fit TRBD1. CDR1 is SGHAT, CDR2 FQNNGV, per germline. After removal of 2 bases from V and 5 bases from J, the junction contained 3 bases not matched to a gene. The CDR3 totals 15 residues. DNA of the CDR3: TGTGCCAGCAGCTTATGGACAGGGGAAAATGAAAAACTGTTTTTT. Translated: CASSLWTGENEKLFF. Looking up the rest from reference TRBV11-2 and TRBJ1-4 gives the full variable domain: EAGVAQSPRYKIIEKRQSVAFWCNPISGHATLYWYQQILGQGPKLLIQFQNNGVVDDSQLPKDRFSAERLKGVDSTLKIQPAKLEDSAVYLCASSLWTGENEKLFFGSGTQLSVL.

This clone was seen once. The CDR3 DNA follows: TGCAGCGTTAGCGGGGGCGTGGACACCGGGGAGCTGTTTTTT. Translated: CSVSGGVDTGELFF. The chain has TRBV29-1 and TRBJ2-2, with TRBD2 matching 8 bases. The CDR3 runs to 14 residues. In germline, CDR1 is SQVTM, CDR2 ANQGSEA. The trim removed 5 bases at V and 3 bases at J, leaving 5 bases unmatched.

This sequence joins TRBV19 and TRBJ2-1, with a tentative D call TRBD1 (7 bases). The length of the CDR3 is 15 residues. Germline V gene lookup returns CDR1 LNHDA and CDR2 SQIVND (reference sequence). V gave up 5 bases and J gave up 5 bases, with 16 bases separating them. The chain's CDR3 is CASSRAGQINNEQFF. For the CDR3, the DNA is TGTGCCAGTAGTCGGGCGGGACAGATTAACAATGAGCAGTTCTTC. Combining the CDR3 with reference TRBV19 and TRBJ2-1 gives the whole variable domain DGGITQSPKYLFRKEGQNVTLSCEQNLNHDAMYWYRQDPGQGLRLIYYSQIVNDFQKGDIAEGYSVSREKKESFPLTVTSAQKNPTAFYLCASSRAGQINNEQFFGPGTRLTVL.

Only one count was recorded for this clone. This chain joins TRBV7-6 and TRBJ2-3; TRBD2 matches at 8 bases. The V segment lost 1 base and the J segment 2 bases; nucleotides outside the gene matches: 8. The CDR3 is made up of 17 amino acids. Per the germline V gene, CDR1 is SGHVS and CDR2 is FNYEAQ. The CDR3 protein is CASSLDSTGGATDTQYF. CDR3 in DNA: TGTGCCAGCAGCTTAGATTCTACGGGGGGGGCCACAGATACGCAGTATTTT.

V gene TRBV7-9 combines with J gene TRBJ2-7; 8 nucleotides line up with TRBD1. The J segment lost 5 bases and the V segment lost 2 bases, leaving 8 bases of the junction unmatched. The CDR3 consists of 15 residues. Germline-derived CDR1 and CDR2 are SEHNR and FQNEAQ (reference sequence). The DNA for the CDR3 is TGTGCCAGCAGCTTATCCGGGACAGGAATTAACGAGCAGTACTTC. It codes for CASSLSGTGINEQYF. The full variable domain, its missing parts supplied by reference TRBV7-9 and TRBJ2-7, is DTGVSQNPRHKITKRGQNVTFRCDPISEHNRLYWYRQTLGQGPEFLTYFQNEAQLEKSRLLSDRFSAERPKGSFSTLEIQRTEQGDSAMYLCASSLSGTGINEQYFGPGTRLTVT.

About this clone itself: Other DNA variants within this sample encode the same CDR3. This chain's CDR3 is CASSYGGAGANVLTF. The CDR3 region has the DNA TGTGCCAGCAGTTACGGGGGGGCTGGGGCCAACGTCCTGACTTTC. The genes are TRBV6-5 and TRBJ2-6; 7 bases map to TRBD2. CDR3 length: 15 amino acids. The ends lost 2 bases at V and 2 bases at J; junction bases unmatched: 0. Germline assignment: CDR1 MNHEY and CDR2 SVGAGI.

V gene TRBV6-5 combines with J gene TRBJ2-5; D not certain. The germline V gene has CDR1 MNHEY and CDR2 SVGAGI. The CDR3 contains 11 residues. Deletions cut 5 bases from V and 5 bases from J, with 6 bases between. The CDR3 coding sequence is TGTGCCAGCAGTAGCCGGGAGACCCAGTACTTC. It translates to CASSSRETQYF.